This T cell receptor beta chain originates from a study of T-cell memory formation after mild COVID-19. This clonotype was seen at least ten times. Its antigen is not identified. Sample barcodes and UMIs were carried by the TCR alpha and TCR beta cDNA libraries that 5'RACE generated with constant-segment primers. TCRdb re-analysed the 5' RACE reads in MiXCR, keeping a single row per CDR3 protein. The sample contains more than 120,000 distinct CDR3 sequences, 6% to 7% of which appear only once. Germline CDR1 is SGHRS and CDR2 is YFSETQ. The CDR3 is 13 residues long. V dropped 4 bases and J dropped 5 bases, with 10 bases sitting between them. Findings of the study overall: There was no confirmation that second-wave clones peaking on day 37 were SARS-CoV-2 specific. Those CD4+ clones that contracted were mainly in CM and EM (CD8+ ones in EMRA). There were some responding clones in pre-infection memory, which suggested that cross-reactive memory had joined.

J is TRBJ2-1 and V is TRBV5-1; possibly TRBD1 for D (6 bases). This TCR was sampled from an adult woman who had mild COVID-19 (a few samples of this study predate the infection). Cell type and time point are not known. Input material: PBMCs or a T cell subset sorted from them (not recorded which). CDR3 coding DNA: TGCGCCAGCAGCCCCAGGGACAACAATGAGCAGTTCTTC. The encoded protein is CASSPRDNNEQFF.